Following are 3 T cell receptor beta chains from one sample sequenced in a study of blood T cell repertoires in COVID-19 (dated by TCRdb to the early 2020s). Libraries were built with the immunoSEQ multiplex PCR assay. TCRdb carries this immuneACCESS record with in-frame sequences only. Its versions omit some clonotypes, under half of them owing to an unresolved V gene in the studies checked, with the rest unexplained. The sample table records about 55,000 clones; around 83% of these occur just once. Clones ranked in the top ten supply under 2% of the sample. Sequenced material: peripheral blood. The receptors here all came from a woman aged 60-70 years with acute or convalescent COVID-19.

This clone was counted between two and nine times. CDR3 coding DNA: TGTGCCAGCAGTGATGGTAGGAGCACTGAAGCTTTCTTT. Protein sequence: CASSDGRSTEAFF. The chain couples TRBV2 to TRBJ1-1; D not certain. Germline V lookup: CDR1 SNHLY, CDR2 FYNNEI. V was shortened by 3 bases and J by 4 bases, with 9 bases between the two germline ends. CDR3 length: 13 amino acids. The variable domain in full, with the rest retrieved from reference TRBV2 and TRBJ1-1, is EPEVTQTPSHQVTQMGQEVILRCVPISNHLYFYWYRQILGQKVEFLVSFYNNEISEKSEIFDDQFSVERPDGSNFTLKIRSTKLEDSAMYFCASSDGRSTEAFFGQGTRLTVV.

The chain joins TRBV3-1 (or the pseudogene TRBV3-2) to TRBJ1-6, with unresolved D. Trimming stripped 2 bases from V and 5 bases from J, with 7 bases between. CDR1 and CDR2 (germline): LGHDT, YNNKEL (reference sequence). The CDR3 sequence is 14 residues long. CDR3 protein: CASSQFGNNSPLHF. The CDR3 DNA is TGTGCCAGCAGCCAATTCGGGAATAATTCACCCCTCCACTTT.

The rearrangement uses TRBV14 and TRBJ2-2; tentative D call: TRBD1 (7 bases). CDR3 length equals 18 residues. Germline-derived CDR1 and CDR2 are SGHDN and FVKESK. The V end was cut by 4 bases, the J end by 5 bases, with 23 bases between. Written as DNA, the CDR3 is TGTGCCAGCAGCCCAGATCCGAATAAACAGGGGAGGACCGGGGAGCTGTTTTTT. Encoded protein: CASSPDPNKQGRTGELFF.